The T cell receptor beta chain described here comes from a study of cytomegalovirus exposure and HLA in healthy donors. This CDR3 has 15 amino acids. The germline V gene encodes CDR1 MNHNS and CDR2 SASEGT. Note on this clone: At one end, the junction sequence differs from germline, possibly due to a read error.

The PCR was carried out with 60 Vbeta primers and 13 Jbeta primers. The table came from immunoSEQ multiplex PCR; TCRdb's copy has only in-frame clones and leaves some out. In the table there are 150,000 to 180,000 clones, under 80% of which are singletons. The sample taken for sequencing was PBMCs. This sequence joins TRBV6-1 and TRBJ1-6; 7 positions match TRBD1. This TCR came from a man aged 25 to 40 in good health and CMV-seronegative. DNA of the CDR3: TGTGCCAGCAGTGAACGGGACAGTTATAATTCACCCCTCCCCTTT. Translated: CASSERDSYNSPLPF.